Listed here are 19 T cell receptor beta chains from one sample, sequenced in a study of beta chain features in type 1 diabetes. Sequencing targeted expressed TCRB transcripts, as all isolated RNA had been reverse transcribed. Sequencing was performed with immunoSEQ multiplex PCR; in TCRdb, only in-frame clones are kept and a portion is missing. The sample includes 600,000 or so clones, around an eighth of them seen just once. Study-wide findings and caveats: For Type 1 diabetes patients, all four CD4+ subsets carried TCRB CDR3s that were moderately but significantly shorter.

For these TCRs, the target antigens are not known. Sequenced sample: naive CD4+ T cells from blood. These receptors came from a man aged 18 to 35 with type 1 diabetes.

The chain is built from TRBV7-3 and TRBJ1-1; the D gene is possibly TRBD1 (6 bases). The CDR3 has 16 residues. Trimming left V 5 bases short and J 2 bases short, with 18 bases between. Germline V gene data show CDR1 as SGHTA and CDR2 as FQGTGA. CDR3: CASSALGGPLNTEAFF. The CDR3 region has the DNA TGTGCCAGCAGCGCCCTCGGGGGCCCCTTAAACACTGAAGCTTTCTTT.

The rearrangement links TRBV27 to TRBJ2-2, with D possibly matching TRBD1 (6 bases). The length of the CDR3 is 15 residues. V was trimmed by 1 base and J by 2 bases, leaving 8 bases between them. Germline CDR1 and CDR2: MNHEY and SMNVEV (reference sequence). CDR3 loop: CASSLYRVNTGELFF. CDR3 nucleotide sequence: TGTGCCAGCAGTTTATACAGGGTAAACACCGGGGAGCTGTTTTTT.

This CDR3 reads CASRGTTNEKLFF. Written as DNA, the CDR3 is TGTGCCAGCCGAGGGACAACTAATGAAAAACTGTTTTTT. The chain uses TRBV5-6 and TRBJ1-4, with unresolved D. The CDR3 is made up of 13 amino acids. The germline gives CDR1 SGHDT, CDR2 YYEEEE. The V end was cut by 7 bases, the J end by 0 bases, with 7 bases between.

This clone was seen a handful of times. The chain carries TRBV5-1 and TRBJ1-3, with unresolved D. The germline CDR1 and CDR2 sequences are SGHRS and YFSETQ. V was clipped by 6 bases and J by 0 bases, with 19 bases between them. The CDR3 covers 17 residues. CDR3 sequence: CASTSQPGGGSGNTIYF. CDR3 bases: TGCGCCAGCACTTCCCAACCCGGTGGAGGCTCTGGAAACACCATATATTTT. The full variable domain, completed using reference TRBV5-1 and TRBJ1-3, is KAGVTQTPRYLIKTRGQQVTLSCSPISGHRSVSWYQQTPGQGLQFLFEYFSETQRNKGNFPGRFSGRQFSNSRSEMNVSTLELGDSALYLCASTSQPGGGSGNTIYFGEGSWLTVV.

The V gene is TRBV5-4, the J gene TRBJ2-2; 12 bases match TRBD2. The CDR3 length is 16 residues. Germline V gene lookup returns CDR1 SGHNT and CDR2 YYREEE (reference sequence). Germline trimming cut 0 bases from V and 7 bases from J; bases unmatched to any gene: 4. The CDR3, as DNA: TGTGCCAGCAGCTTGGAACTAGCGGGAGGCGGCGGGGAGCTGTTTTTT. Its translation is CASSLELAGGGGELFF. The entire variable domain, with the rest obtained from reference TRBV5-4 and TRBJ2-2, is as follows: ETGVTQSPTHLIKTRGQQVTLRCSSQSGHNTVSWYQQALGQGPQFIFQYYREEENGRGNFPPRFSGLQFPNYSSELNVNALELDDSALYLCASSLELAGGGGELFFGEGSRLTVL.

This clone was observed a few times. The V gene is TRBV4-2, the J gene TRBJ2-5, with D possibly being TRBD2 (5 bases). CDR3 length: 14 residues. Germline loops: CDR1 LGHNA, CDR2 YNFKEQ. The V end was cut by 4 bases, the J end by 3 bases, with 12 bases between. CDR3 amino acids: CASSPGGGEETQYF. DNA for the CDR3: TGTGCCAGCAGCCCCGGCGGAGGCGAAGAGACCCAGTACTTC.

This clone turned up a few times. The chain joins TRBV5-4 to TRBJ1-1; 7 positions agree with TRBD1. The trim removed 5 bases at V and 6 bases at J, leaving 7 bases unmatched. The germline CDR1 and CDR2 sequences are SGHNT and YYREEE (reference sequence). The length of the CDR3 is 13 residues. In DNA, the CDR3 is TGTGCCAGCAGATCACAGGGGAGGGCTGAAGCTTTCTTT. This encodes CASRSQGRAEAFF. The full variable domain, completed using reference TRBV5-4 and TRBJ1-1, is ETGVTQSPTHLIKTRGQQVTLRCSSQSGHNTVSWYQQALGQGPQFIFQYYREEENGRGNFPPRFSGLQFPNYSSELNVNALELDDSALYLCASRSQGRAEAFFGQGTRLTVV.

This clone has just a few counts. V gene TRBV9 combines with J gene TRBJ2-5; TRBD1 aligns across 8 bases. Germline V gene sequence: CDR1 SGDLS, CDR2 YYNGEE. V lost 5 bases, J lost 4 bases, and 10 bases stayed unmatched. The CDR3 runs to 15 residues. The CDR3 region is CASRRQGMAGETQYF. In DNA, the CDR3 is TGTGCCAGCAGAAGACAGGGGATGGCAGGAGAGACCCAGTACTTC.

This clone showed up just a few times. The V and J genes are TRBV6-5 and TRBJ2-5; the match to TRBD1 covers 7 bases. The J segment lost 7 bases and the V segment lost 5 bases, leaving 7 bases of the junction unmatched. Germline V CDR1 and CDR2: MNHEY, SVGAGI. This CDR3 is built from 13 residues. CDR3 bases: TGTGCCAGCAGTCAGGCCCGACAGGGGACCCAGTACTTC. Translation gives CASSQARQGTQYF.

The chain joins TRBV29-1 to TRBJ2-3, with D maybe TRBD1 (6 bases). The CDR3 runs 14 residues. Germline V gene sequence: CDR1 SQVTM, CDR2 ANQGSEA. V was clipped by 8 bases and J by 3 bases, with 18 bases between them. The CDR3 reads CSFRGLGKTDTQYF. The CDR3, as DNA: TGCAGCTTCAGGGGTTTAGGGAAGACAGATACGCAGTATTTT.

This clone was counted only a few times. Other DNA sequences in this sample translate to the same CDR3. The chain couples TRBV27 to TRBJ1-3; D is unresolved. CDR1 MNHEY and CDR2 SMNVEV come from the germline V gene (reference sequence). Trimming pared 4 bases from V and 0 bases from J, leaving 4 bases between. The CDR3 loop spans 13 amino acids. The CDR3 here is CASSSGSGNTIYF. The DNA for the CDR3 is TGTGCCAGCAGTTCGGGCTCTGGAAACACCATATATTTT.

The chain employs TRBV4-1 and TRBJ1-5; 9 nucleotides agree with TRBD1. Germline V gene sequence: CDR1 MGHRA, CDR2 YSYEKL. V trimming: 4 bases; J trimming: 0 bases; junction bases outside the gene matches: 4. The CDR3 extends over 16 amino acids. The CDR3 loop is CASSPGQGLSNQPQHF. As DNA, the CDR3 is TGCGCCAGCAGCCCTGGACAGGGGCTTAGCAATCAGCCCCAGCATTTT.

The chain recombines TRBV18 with TRBJ2-1, with 8 bases aligning to TRBD1. Losses at the gene ends were 3 bases for V and 6 bases for J; bases not matched to a gene: 10. The CDR3 runs 16 residues. Germline loops: CDR1 KGHSH, CDR2 LQKENI. In DNA form, the CDR3 reads TGTGCCAGCTCACCTCTGGACAGGGAGGCGGGCAATGAGCAGTTCTTC. Protein sequence: CASSPLDREAGNEQFF.

On this clone: The sample holds other DNA sequences that translate to the same CDR3. The gene calls are TRBV5-1 and TRBJ2-1, with TRBD2 identical over 8 bases. This CDR3 is 15 amino acids long. The trim removed 0 bases at V and 4 bases at J, leaving 3 bases unmatched. The V gene's germline CDR1 is SGHRS and CDR2 YFSETQ. This chain's CDR3 is CASSLGASGYNEQFF. CDR3 DNA: TGCGCCAGCAGCTTGGGGGCTAGCGGGTACAATGAGCAGTTCTTC.

In its sample, this clone was seen a few times. The J gene is TRBJ1-5, the V gene TRBV5-4; 7 positions agree with TRBD1. Germline V gene data show CDR1 as SGHNT and CDR2 as YYREEE (reference sequence). V trimming: 1 base; J trimming: 1 base; junction bases outside the gene matches: 8. This CDR3 is built from 17 residues. CDR3 nucleotide sequence: TGTGCCAGCAGCTTGAGGGCAGGGGGTGCGAGCAATCAGCCCCAGCATTTT. Its protein is CASSLRAGGASNQPQHF.

This clone has a handful of counts. V gene TRBV7-2 combines with J gene TRBJ2-7; 8 nucleotides match TRBD2. Germline assignment: CDR1 SGHTA and CDR2 FQGNSA. Trimming cost V 1 base and J 2 bases; bases outside gene matches: 4. The CDR3 spans 15 residues. This CDR3 reads CASSLGSGDPYEQYF. In DNA form, the CDR3 reads TGTGCCAGCAGCTTAGGTAGCGGGGATCCCTACGAGCAGTACTTC.

This clone has more than one count but fewer than ten. The gene calls are TRBV29-1 and TRBJ1-2; TRBD1 agrees at 9 bases. V was pared by 6 bases and J by 4 bases, with 3 bases of the junction left unmatched. Germline CDR1 is SQVTM and CDR2 is ANQGSEA. This CDR3 spans 12 amino acids. In DNA form, the CDR3 reads TGCAGCGTGGGACAGGGAATCTATGGCTACACCTTC. It specifies CSVGQGIYGYTF.

In this sample, this clone turned up a few times. The V gene is TRBV19, the J gene TRBJ1-1; no firm D call. V shed 4 bases and J shed 3 bases, with 12 bases lying between them. CDR3 length: 14 amino acids. Germline V gene sequence: CDR1 LNHDA, CDR2 SQIVND (reference sequence). In DNA form, the CDR3 reads TGTGCCAGTAGTAGGTCGAGTCTAGACACTGAAGCTTTCTTT. Translated: CASSRSSLDTEAFF. Based on the CDR3 plus reference TRBV19 and TRBJ1-1, the full variable domain is DGGITQSPKYLFRKEGQNVTLSCEQNLNHDAMYWYRQDPGQGLRLIYYSQIVNDFQKGDIAEGYSVSREKKESFPLTVTSAQKNPTAFYLCASSRSSLDTEAFFGQGTRLTVV.

This clone was recorded a few times. The chain recombines TRBV7-9 with TRBJ2-5, with D unresolved. The CDR3 runs 11 residues. V lost 6 bases, J lost 7 bases, and 9 bases lay in between. CDR1 and CDR2 from the germline V gene are SEHNR and FQNEAQ (reference sequence). The CDR3 spells CASSSRSTQYF. The CDR3 bases are TGTGCCAGCAGTTCGCGATCGACCCAGTACTTC.